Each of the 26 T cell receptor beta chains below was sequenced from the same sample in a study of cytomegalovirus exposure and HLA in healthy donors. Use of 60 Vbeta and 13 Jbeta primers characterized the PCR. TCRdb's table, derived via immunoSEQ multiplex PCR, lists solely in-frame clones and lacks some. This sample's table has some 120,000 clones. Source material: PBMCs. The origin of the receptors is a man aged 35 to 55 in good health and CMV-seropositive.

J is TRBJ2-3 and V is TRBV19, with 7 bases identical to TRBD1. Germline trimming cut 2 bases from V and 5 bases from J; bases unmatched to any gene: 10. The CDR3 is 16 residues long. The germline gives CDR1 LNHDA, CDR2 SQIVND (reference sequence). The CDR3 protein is CASSIRIDRVGDTQYF. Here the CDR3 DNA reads TGTGCCAGTAGTATAAGGATCGACAGGGTTGGAGATACGCAGTATTTT.

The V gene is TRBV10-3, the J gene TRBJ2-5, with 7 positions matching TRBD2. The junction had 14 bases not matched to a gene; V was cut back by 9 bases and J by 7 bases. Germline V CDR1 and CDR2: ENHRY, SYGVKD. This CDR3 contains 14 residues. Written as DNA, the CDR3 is TGTGCCATATCACCCCTCGCGGGAGACGGGACCCAGTACTTC. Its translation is CAISPLAGDGTQYF.

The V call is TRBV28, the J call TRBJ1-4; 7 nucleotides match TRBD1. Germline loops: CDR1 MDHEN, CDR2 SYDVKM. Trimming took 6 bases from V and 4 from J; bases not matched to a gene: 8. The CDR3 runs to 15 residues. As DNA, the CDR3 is TGTGCCAGCAGACCAACAGGGGCCTATAATGAAAAACTGTTTTTT. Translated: CASRPTGAYNEKLFF. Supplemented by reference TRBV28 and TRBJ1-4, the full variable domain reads DVKVTQSSRYLVKRTGEKVFLECVQDMDHENMFWYRQDPGLGLRLIYFSYDVKMKEKGDIPEGYSVSREKKERFSLILESASTNQTSMYLCASRPTGAYNEKLFFGSGTQLSVL.

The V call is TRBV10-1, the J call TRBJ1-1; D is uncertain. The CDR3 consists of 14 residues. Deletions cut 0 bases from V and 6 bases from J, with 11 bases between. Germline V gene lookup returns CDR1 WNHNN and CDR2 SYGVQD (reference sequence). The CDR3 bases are TGCGCCAGCAGTGAGTCACCTGGGAGGGCTGAAGCTTTCTTT. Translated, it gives CASSESPGRAEAFF.

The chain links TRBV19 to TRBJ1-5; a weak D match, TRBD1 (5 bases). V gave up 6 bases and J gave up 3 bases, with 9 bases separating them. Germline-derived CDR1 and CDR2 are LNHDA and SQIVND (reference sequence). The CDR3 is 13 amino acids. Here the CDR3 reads CASRWGVNQPQHF. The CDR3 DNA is TGTGCCAGTAGATGGGGGGTCAATCAGCCCCAGCATTTT.

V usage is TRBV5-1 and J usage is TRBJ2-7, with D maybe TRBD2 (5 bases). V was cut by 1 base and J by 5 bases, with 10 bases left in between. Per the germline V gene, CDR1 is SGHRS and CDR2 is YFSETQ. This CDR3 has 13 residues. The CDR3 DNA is TGCGCCAGCAGCTTGCGAGGGCCTAACGAGCAGTACTTC. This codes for CASSLRGPNEQYF.

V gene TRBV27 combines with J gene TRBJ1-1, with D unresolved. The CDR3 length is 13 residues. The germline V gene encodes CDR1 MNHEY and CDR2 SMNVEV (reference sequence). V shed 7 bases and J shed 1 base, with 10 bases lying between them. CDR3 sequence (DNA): TGTGCCAGCAAGATCACAGCGAACACTGAAGCTTTCTTT. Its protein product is CASKITANTEAFF.

The CDR3 spells CASSLLAGAGIEQFF. The DNA for the CDR3 is TGTGCCAGCAGCTTGCTAGCGGGAGCGGGGATTGAGCAGTTCTTC. V usage is TRBV7-8 and J usage is TRBJ2-1; 10 bases line up with TRBD2. The CDR3 runs to 15 residues. V shed 3 bases and J 9 bases; nucleotides not matched to a gene: 8. Germline V gene lookup returns CDR1 SGHVS and CDR2 FQNEAQ.

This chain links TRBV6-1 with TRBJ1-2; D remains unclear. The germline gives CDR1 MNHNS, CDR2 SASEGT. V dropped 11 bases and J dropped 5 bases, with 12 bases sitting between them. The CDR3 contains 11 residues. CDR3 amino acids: CACQVAYGYTF. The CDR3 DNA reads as TGTGCCTGCCAGGTTGCGTATGGCTACACCTTC.

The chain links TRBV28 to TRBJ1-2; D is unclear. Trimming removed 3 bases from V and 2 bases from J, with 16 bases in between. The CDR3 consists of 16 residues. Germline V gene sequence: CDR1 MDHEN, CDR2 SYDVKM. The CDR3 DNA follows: TGTGCCAGCAGTTTTCGATCGCGGTCAGTGAACTATGGCTACACCTTC. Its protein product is CASSFRSRSVNYGYTF.

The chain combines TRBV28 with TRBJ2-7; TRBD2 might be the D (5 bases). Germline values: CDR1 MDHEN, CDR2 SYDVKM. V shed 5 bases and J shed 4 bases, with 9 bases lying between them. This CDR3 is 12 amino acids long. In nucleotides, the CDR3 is TGTGCCAGCAGTGAGGGAGCATACGAGCAGTACTTC. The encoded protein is CASSEGAYEQYF.

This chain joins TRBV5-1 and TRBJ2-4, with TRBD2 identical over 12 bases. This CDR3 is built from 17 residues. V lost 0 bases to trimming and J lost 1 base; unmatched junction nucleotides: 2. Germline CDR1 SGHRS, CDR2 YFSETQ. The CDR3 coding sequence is TGCGCCAGCAGCTTGGCCCTAGCGGGAGGGGCCAAAAACATTCAGTACTTC. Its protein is CASSLALAGGAKNIQYF. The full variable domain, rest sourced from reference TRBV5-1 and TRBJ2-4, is KAGVTQTPRYLIKTRGQQVTLSCSPISGHRSVSWYQQTPGQGLQFLFEYFSETQRNKGNFPGRFSGRQFSNSRSEMNVSTLELGDSALYLCASSLALAGGAKNIQYFGAGTRLSVL.

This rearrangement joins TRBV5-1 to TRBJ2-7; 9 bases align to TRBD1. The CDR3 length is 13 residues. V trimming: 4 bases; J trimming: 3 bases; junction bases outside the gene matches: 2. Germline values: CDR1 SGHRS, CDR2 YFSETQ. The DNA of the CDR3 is TGCGCCAGCAGCGAGGACAGGGGCTACGAGCAGTACTTC. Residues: CASSEDRGYEQYF. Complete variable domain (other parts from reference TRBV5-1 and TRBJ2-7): KAGVTQTPRYLIKTRGQQVTLSCSPISGHRSVSWYQQTPGQGLQFLFEYFSETQRNKGNFPGRFSGRQFSNSRSEMNVSTLELGDSALYLCASSEDRGYEQYFGPGTRLTVT.

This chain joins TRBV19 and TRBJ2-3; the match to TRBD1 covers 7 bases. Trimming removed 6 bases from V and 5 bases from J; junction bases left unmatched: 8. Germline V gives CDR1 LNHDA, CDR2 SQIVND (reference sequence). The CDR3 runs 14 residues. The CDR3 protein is CASSRFAGGDTQYF. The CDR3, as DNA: TGTGCCAGTAGCCGATTCGCAGGGGGAGATACGCAGTATTTT.

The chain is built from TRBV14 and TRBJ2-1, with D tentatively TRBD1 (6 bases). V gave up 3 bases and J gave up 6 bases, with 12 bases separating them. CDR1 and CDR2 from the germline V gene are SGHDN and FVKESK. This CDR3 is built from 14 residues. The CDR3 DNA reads TGTGCCAGCAGCCAGGGACACTACCTCAATGAGCAGTTCTTC. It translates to CASSQGHYLNEQFF.

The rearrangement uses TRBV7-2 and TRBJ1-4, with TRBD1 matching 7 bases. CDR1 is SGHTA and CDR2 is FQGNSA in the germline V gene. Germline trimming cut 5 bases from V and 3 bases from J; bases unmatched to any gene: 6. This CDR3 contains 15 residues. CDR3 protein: CASSRQDRANEKLFF. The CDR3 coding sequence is TGTGCCAGCAGCCGACAAGACAGGGCTAATGAAAAACTGTTTTTT.

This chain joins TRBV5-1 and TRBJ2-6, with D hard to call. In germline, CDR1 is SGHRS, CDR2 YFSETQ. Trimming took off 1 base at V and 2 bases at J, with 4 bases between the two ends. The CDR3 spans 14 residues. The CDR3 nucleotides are TGCGCCAGCAGCTTGACGGCTGGGGCCAACGTCCTGACTTTC. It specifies CASSLTAGANVLTF.

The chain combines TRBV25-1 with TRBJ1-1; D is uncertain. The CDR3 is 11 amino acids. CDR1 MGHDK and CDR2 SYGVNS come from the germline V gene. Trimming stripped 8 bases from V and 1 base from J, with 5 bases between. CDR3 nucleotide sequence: TGTGCCAGCCGGGGGAACACTGAAGCTTTCTTT. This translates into CASRGNTEAFF.

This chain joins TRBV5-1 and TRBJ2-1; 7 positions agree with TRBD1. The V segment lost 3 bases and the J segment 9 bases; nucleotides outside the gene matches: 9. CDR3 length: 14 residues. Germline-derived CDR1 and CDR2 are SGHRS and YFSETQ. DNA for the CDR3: TGCGCCAGCAGCTACCCGACAGGGCAGGGTGAGCAGTTCTTC. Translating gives CASSYPTGQGEQFF.

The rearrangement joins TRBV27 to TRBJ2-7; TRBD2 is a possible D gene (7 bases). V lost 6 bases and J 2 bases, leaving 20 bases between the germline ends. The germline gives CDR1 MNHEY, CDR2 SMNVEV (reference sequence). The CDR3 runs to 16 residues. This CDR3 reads CASSLGAGGGPYEQYF. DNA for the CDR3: TGTGCCAGCAGCCTTGGGGCGGGCGGGGGCCCCTACGAGCAGTACTTC.

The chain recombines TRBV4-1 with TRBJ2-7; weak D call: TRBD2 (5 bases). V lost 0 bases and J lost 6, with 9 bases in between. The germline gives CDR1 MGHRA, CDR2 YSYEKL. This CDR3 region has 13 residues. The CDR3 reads CASSQEGSSEQYF. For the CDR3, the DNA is TGCGCCAGCAGCCAAGAAGGGAGCAGCGAGCAGTACTTC.

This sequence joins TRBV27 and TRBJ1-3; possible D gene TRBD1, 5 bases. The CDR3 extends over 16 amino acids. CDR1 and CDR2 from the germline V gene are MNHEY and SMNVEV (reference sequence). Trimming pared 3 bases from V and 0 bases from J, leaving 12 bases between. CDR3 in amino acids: CASSLGGDASGNTIYF. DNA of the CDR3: TGTGCCAGCAGTTTGGGAGGGGACGCCTCTGGAAACACCATATATTTT.

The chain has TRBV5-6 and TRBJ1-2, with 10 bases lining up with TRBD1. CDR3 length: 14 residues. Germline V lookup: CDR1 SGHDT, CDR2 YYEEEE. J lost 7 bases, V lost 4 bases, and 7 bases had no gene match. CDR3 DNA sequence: TGTGCCAGCAGCATAAGACAGGGGGCTGGTGGCTACACCTTC. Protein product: CASSIRQGAGGYTF.

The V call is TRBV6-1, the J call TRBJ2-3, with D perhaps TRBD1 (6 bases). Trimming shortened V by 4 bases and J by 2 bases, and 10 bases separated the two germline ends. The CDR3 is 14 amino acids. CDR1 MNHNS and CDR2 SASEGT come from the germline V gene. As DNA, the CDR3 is TGTGCCAGCAGTGTGGCAGGGGCCACAGATACGCAGTATTTT. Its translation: CASSVAGATDTQYF.

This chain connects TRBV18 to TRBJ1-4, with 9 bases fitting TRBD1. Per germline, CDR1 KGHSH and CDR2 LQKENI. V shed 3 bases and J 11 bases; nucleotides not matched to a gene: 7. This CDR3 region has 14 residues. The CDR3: CASSPRDRETKLFF. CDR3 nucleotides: TGTGCCAGCTCACCCCGGGACAGGGAGACGAAACTGTTTTTT.

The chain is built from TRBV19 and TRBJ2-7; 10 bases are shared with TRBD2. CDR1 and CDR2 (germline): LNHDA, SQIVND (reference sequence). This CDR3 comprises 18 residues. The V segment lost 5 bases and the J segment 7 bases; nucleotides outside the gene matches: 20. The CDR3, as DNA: TGTGCCAGTAGTTTTACCGGGACTAGCGTCTCCCCCGCGTGGGAGCAGTACTTC. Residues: CASSFTGTSVSPAWEQYF. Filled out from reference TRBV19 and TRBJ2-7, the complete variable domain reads DGGITQSPKYLFRKEGQNVTLSCEQNLNHDAMYWYRQDPGQGLRLIYYSQIVNDFQKGDIAEGYSVSREKKESFPLTVTSAQKNPTAFYLCASSFTGTSVSPAWEQYFGPGTRLTVT.